This T cell receptor (beta chain) is drawn from a study of blood T cell repertoires in COVID-19. Study at large: Samples taken during acute and convalescent COVID-19 were collected in the United States, Italy and Spain. In each case, the material was cDNA or gDNA derived from T cells, B-cell-depleted T cells, or PBMCs.

In the study's own analysis: Scientists estimated how many nucleated cells there were by amplifying reference gene primers. The data were produced by immunoSEQ multiplex PCR, yet TCRdb's version contains in-frame clones alone and is incomplete. That table gives V, J and clone size, and the DNA gave D and trimming. The sample lists 70,000 to 95,000 clones; approximately 78% were seen once. This clone was recorded a few times. CDR3 length: 16 amino acids. Trimming at V came to 0 bases and at J to 5 bases, leaving 10 bases not matched to a gene. Germline assignment: CDR1 SGHVS and CDR2 FNYEAQ. The sequence was collected from a human donor in a cohort sampled during active COVID-19. The gene calls are TRBV7-6 and TRBJ2-7; 7 bases line up with TRBD1. The sample was peripheral blood. The CDR3 nucleotides are TGTGCCAGCAGCTTAGCCTCGACAGGGAGTTTCCACGAGCAGTACTTC. This codes for CASSLASTGSFHEQYF.